Listed below are T cell receptor beta chains from one sample, sequenced in a study of blood T cell repertoires in COVID-19. Sequencing used immunoSEQ multiplex PCR; TCRdb keeps in-frame clones, though not all of them. The sample yields tens of thousands of clones, more than 65% seen once. Source material: peripheral blood. The receptor source for this set is an older man with active or convalescent COVID-19. Each CDR3 is given with its conserved first and last residue. The D gene is left open where the match is weak. Clone size is given for some rows only: seen once, a few or many times, or a class if the clone is expanded.

d_gene	j_gene	v_gene	abundance	CDR3nt	CDR3aa
TRBD2	TRBJ2-2	TRBV4-3	-	TGCGCCAGCAGCCAAGATGGGGGGGCGAACACCGGGGAGCTGTTTTTT	CASSQDGGANTGELFF
TRBD1	TRBJ1-1	TRBV7-2	-	TGTGCCAGCAGCGGACAGGGGGGGACTGAAGCTTTCTTT	CASSGQGGTEAFF
TRBD1	TRBJ1-6	TRBV19	-	TGTGCCAGTAGTATGGACAGGGCTTCACCCCTCCACTTT	CASSMDRASPLHF
-	TRBJ1-6	TRBV5-1	once	TGCGCCAGCAGCTTGGAGCAGGGAAATTCACCCCTCCACTTT	CASSLEQGNSPLHF
-	TRBJ1-2	TRBV5-8	-	TGTGCCAGCATACCCCGCGGGGGGGCTGGCGGCTACACCTTC	CASIPRGGAGGYTF
TRBD1	TRBJ1-1	TRBV11-1	once	TGTGCCAGCAGCGCACGGACAGGGGCGGACACTGAAGCTTTCTTT	CASSARTGADTEAFF
-	TRBJ1-6	TRBV21-1	once	TGTGCCAGCAGCAAAGTACCTAAGACGAGGTTAAAGATGGGTTCACCCCTCCACTTT	CASSKVPKTRLKMGSPLHF
-	TRBJ1-4	TRBV5-1	-	TGCGCCAGCAGCTTGGAAGGGGGGCGGGGGAGAAAACTGTTTTTT	CASSLEGGRGRKLFF
-	TRBJ2-1	TRBV11-2	-	TGTGCCAGCAGCCCCCCCGGGGGTGAGCAGTTCTTC	CASSPPGGEQFF
-	TRBJ2-7	TRBV30	-	TGTGCCTGGAGTGTAATGAGGTCCGAGCAGTACTTC	CAWSVMRSEQYF
TRBD1	TRBJ1-2	TRBV7-2	-	TGTGCCAGCAGCCCTCGGGACAGGGCCGACTATGGCTACACCTTC	CASSPRDRADYGYTF
-	TRBJ2-5	TRBV6-2/TRBV6-3	few	TGTGCCAGCAGTTCTGGGAGGCTAAAGGGGACCCAGTACTTC	CASSSGRLKGTQYF
-	TRBJ2-6	TRBV28	-	TGTGCCACCCTACTCAGGGGATCCTCTGGGGCCAACGTCCTGACTTTC	CATLLRGSSGANVLTF
TRBD2	TRBJ2-5	TRBV5-1	-	TGCGCCAGCAGCCCGGGGGGACTAGCGTCTAAAGAGACCCAGTACTTC	CASSPGGLASKETQYF
TRBD1	TRBJ2-7	TRBV30	few	TGTGCCTCCCAGGGACAGGGGGTAGTCAACTACGAGCAGTACTTC	CASQGQGVVNYEQYF
TRBD1	TRBJ1-5	TRBV11-2	-	TGTGCCAGCAGCTTAAAGCCGTGGGACAGGGGGTTCGATCAGCCCCAGCATTTT	CASSLKPWDRGFDQPQHF
-	TRBJ2-6	TRBV7-2	-	TGTGCCAGCAGCCCCCTTGGGGCCAACGTCCTGACTTTC	CASSPLGANVLTF
-	TRBJ1-6	TRBV21-1	-	TGTGCCAGCAGCAAAGATTGGGGCACCAAATCCTCCTATAATTCACCCCTCCACTTT	CASSKDWGTKSSYNSPLHF
TRBD1	TRBJ1-2	TRBV4-1	once	TGCGCCAGCAGCCAACTAGGGACAGGGTCGTGGGGTGGCTACACCTTC	CASSQLGTGSWGGYTF
TRBD2	TRBJ2-3	TRBV10-1	-	TGCGCCAGCGATAGCGGGAGGGTCGGCACAGATACGCAGTATTTT	CASDSGRVGTDTQYF
-	TRBJ1-1	TRBV7-9	-	TGTGCCAGCAGCTTAATAGTAGCGCGCGAAGCTTTCTTT	CASSLIVAREAFF
-	TRBJ1-1	TRBV5-8	-	TGTGCCAGCAGCTGGGGGGGGGCAGTGAACACTGAAGCTTTCTTT	CASSWGGAVNTEAFF
-	TRBJ2-7	TRBV6-5	-	TGTGCCAGCAGTCTCCGTTACGAGCAGTACTTC	CASSLRYEQYF
-	TRBJ2-2	TRBV24-1	-	TGTGCCACCAGTGATACTCCCCGTGGTAGGCAGGGGAACACCGGGGAGCTGTTTTTT	CATSDTPRGRQGNTGELFF
-	TRBJ2-1	TRBV15	once	TGTGCCACCAGCAGAGCTAGCCCCTACAATGAGCAGTTCTTC	CATSRASPYNEQFF
-	TRBJ2-3	TRBV29-1	-	TGCAGCGTTGAAAAGACAGGTGCTCTGGGCACAGATACGCAGTATTTT	CSVEKTGALGTDTQYF
-	TRBJ1-2	TRBV4-1	-	TGCGCCAGCAGCCAAGAGATGGGCAGGGTCTATGGCTACACCTTC	CASSQEMGRVYGYTF
-	TRBJ2-1	TRBV5-1	-	TGCGCCAGCAGCTCCCAATACAATGAGCAGTTCTTC	CASSSQYNEQFF
TRBD1	TRBJ1-1	TRBV12-3/TRBV12-4	few	TGTGCCAGCTACACCAGCGGGACAGGAGAAGCTTTCTTT	CASYTSGTGEAFF
-	TRBJ1-1	TRBV7-2	few	TGTGCCAGCAGCTCAGACGCGACACACTTGAAAGCTTTCTTT	CASSSDATHLKAFF
TRBD1	TRBJ2-5	TRBV6-5	few	TGTGCCAGCAGGACAGGGATCCATGAGACCCAGTACTTC	CASRTGIHETQYF
TRBD2	TRBJ2-3	TRBV5-1	-	TGCGCCAGCAGCAACCCGGGACTAGGAGAGGATACGCAGTATTTT	CASSNPGLGEDTQYF
-	TRBJ1-1	TRBV27	once	TGTGCCAGCAGTTTAATCCTGGGGGCTGGAGCTTTCTTT	CASSLILGAGAFF
-	TRBJ1-6	TRBV3-1/TRBV3-2	-	TGTGCCAGCAATAATCTTAATTCACCCCTCCACTTT	CASNNLNSPLHF
TRBD1	TRBJ1-4	TRBV4-3	-	TGCGCCAGCAGCCAAGAGATAGGGGGCGGGAATGAAAAACTGTTTTTT	CASSQEIGGGNEKLFF
TRBD2	TRBJ2-2	TRBV19	-	TGTGCCAGTAGTAACTTAGCGGGGAACACCGGGGAGCTGTTTTTT	CASSNLAGNTGELFF
-	TRBJ2-2	TRBV5-1	once	TGCGCCAGCAGCTTGGGACAGTACGCCGGGGAGCTGTTTTTT	CASSLGQYAGELFF
-	TRBJ2-5	TRBV9	-	TGTGCCAGCAGCGTAGGAGGTCGAACCGGAGAGACCCAGTACTTC	CASSVGGRTGETQYF
TRBD2	TRBJ2-5	TRBV6-1	once	TGTGCCAGCAGTGAAGCTAGCGGGGGCGGCGGAGAGACCCAGTACTTC	CASSEASGGGGETQYF
-	TRBJ1-4	TRBV5-1	-	TGCGCCAGCAGCAAGGACATACCAACTACCGAAAAACTGTTTTTT	CASSKDIPTTEKLFF
TRBD1	TRBJ2-5	TRBV2	few	TGTGCCAGTTCGGGACAGAGGAAAGAGACCCAGTACTTC	CASSGQRKETQYF